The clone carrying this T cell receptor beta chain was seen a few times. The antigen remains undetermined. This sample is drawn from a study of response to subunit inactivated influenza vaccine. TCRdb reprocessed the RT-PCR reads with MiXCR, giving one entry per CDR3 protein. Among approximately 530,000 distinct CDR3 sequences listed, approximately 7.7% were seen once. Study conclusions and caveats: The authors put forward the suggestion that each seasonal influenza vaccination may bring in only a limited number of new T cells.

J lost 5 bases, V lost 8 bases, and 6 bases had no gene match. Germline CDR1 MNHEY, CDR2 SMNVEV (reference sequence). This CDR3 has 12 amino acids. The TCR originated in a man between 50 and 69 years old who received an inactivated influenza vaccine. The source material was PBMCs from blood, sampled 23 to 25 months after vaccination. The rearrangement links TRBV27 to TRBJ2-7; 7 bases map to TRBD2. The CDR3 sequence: CASPVGGDEQYF. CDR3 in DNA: TGTGCCAGCCCAGTGGGAGGGGACGAGCAGTACTTC.